The source of this T cell receptor beta chain is a study of cytomegalovirus exposure and HLA in healthy donors. Across the study: The same platform was used for the 120 validation repertoires and the 600 to 850 first-cohort repertoires, a later analysis reported. Study-wide findings and caveats: Confirmation in vitro established that three CMV-associated chains were specific for CMV antigens. Despite most TCR sequences being rare, some public TCRs occurred in many donors.

Separate from the approximately 700-subject first cohort was the approximately 120-subject validation cohort, to which the donors belonged. Trimming removed 3 bases at V and 2 bases at J, with 8 bases between. CDR3 size: 13 residues. Germline V gene data show CDR1 as MDHEN and CDR2 as SYDVKM. Clones were sequenced by immunoSEQ multiplex PCR, and TCRdb holds only the in-frame ones, with some missing. The repertoire holds around 300,000 clones, with 88% as singletons. Notes on this clone: Its target is unknown.

The rearrangement links TRBV28 to TRBJ2-7; a weak D match, TRBD1 (6 bases). The clonotype was recovered from a young woman in good health and CMV-seronegative. Specimen: PBMCs. CDR3 sequence reads: CASSFEGAYEQYF. In DNA, the CDR3 is TGTGCCAGCAGTTTCGAGGGGGCCTACGAGCAGTACTTC.